This is a list of T cell receptor beta chains from one sample in a study of blood T cell repertoires in COVID-19. Only in-frame clones appear in the TCRdb table, and some are missing; sequencing was by immunoSEQ multiplex PCR. The repertoire holds about 380,000 clones, with about 88% as singletons. Source material: PBMCs or T cells enriched from blood (not recorded which). These receptors came from a young woman who had recovered from COVID-19. Both conserved end residues are part of each CDR3. Each record gives: V gene, clone size, J gene, D gene, CDR3 protein, CDR3 DNA. A D gene is named only where the DNA matches it firmly. Clone size is given for some rows only: seen once, a few or many times, or a class if the clone is expanded.

>TRBV28|.|TRBJ2-7|TRBD1
CASSLWDRGTYEQYF
TGTGCCAGCAGTTTATGGGACAGGGGAACCTACGAGCAGTACTTC
>TRBV7-9|.|TRBJ1-1|TRBD1
CASSLGAGGTEAFF
TGTGCCAGCAGCTTAGGAGCAGGGGGCACTGAAGCTTTCTTT
>TRBV20-1|.|TRBJ2-3|TRBD2
CSAGGLVAQYF
TGCAGTGCTGGAGGACTAGTCGCGCAGTATTTT
>TRBV3-1/TRBV3-2|.|TRBJ1-1|TRBD1
CASSHRQGMNTEAFF
TGTGCCAGCAGCCACCGACAGGGTATGAACACTGAAGCTTTCTTT
>TRBV4-2|once|TRBJ2-1|.
CASSTGSSYNEQFF
TGTGCCAGCAGTACAGGGAGCTCCTACAATGAGCAGTTCTTC
>TRBV28|.|TRBJ2-7|.
CASSLLVSEQYF
TGTGCCAGCAGCCTCCTTGTGTCCGAGCAGTACTTC
>TRBV19|.|TRBJ2-1|TRBD1
CASSIPRDRGEQFF
TGTGCCAGTAGTATTCCCCGGGACAGAGGTGAGCAGTTCTTC
>TRBV21-1|.|TRBJ1-2|.
CASSKESVYYGYTF
TGTGCCAGCAGCAAAGAGTCAGTTTACTATGGCTACACCTTC
>TRBV12-2|few|TRBJ1-4|.
CASRLDSQGFNEKLFF
TGTGCAAGTCGCTTAGATTCGCAGGGATTTAATGAAAAACTGTTTTTT
>TRBV6-5|.|TRBJ1-1|TRBD1
CASSYEGTGSTEAFF
TGTGCCAGCAGTTACGAAGGGACAGGGAGCACTGAAGCTTTCTTT
>TRBV4-1|.|TRBJ2-7|TRBD2
CASSQVLAGGLYEQYF
TGCGCCAGCAGCCAGGTACTAGCGGGAGGCCTTTACGAGCAGTACTTC
>TRBV5-1|.|TRBJ2-1|TRBD2
CASSLVGGRDYNEQFF
TGCGCCAGCAGCTTGGTAGGCGGGAGGGACTACAATGAGCAGTTCTTC
>TRBV6-5|.|TRBJ1-2|.
CASTGGRAFYGYTF
TGTGCCAGCACGGGGGGGAGGGCTTTCTATGGCTACACCTTC
>TRBV5-1|.|TRBJ2-7|.
CAEEGSRYEQYF
TGCGCGGAGGAGGGAAGTAGGTACGAGCAGTACTTC
>TRBV12-5|.|TRBJ1-3|.
CASGAGGNTIYF
TGTGCTAGTGGTGCGGGGGGAAACACCATATATTTT
>TRBV5-1|.|TRBJ1-4|TRBD1
CASSLRTGQEEKLFF
TGCGCCAGCAGCCTTCGGACAGGGCAGGAAGAAAAACTGTTTTTT
>TRBV5-1|.|TRBJ2-1|TRBD2
CASSLAFASGGAANNEQFF
TGCGCCAGCAGCTTGGCCTTCGCTAGCGGGGGGGCCGCCAACAATGAGCAGTTCTTC
>TRBV11-3|.|TRBJ2-1|TRBD2
CASSGLAGGSYNEQFF
TGTGCCAGCTCCGGTTTAGCGGGAGGGTCCTACAATGAGCAGTTCTTC
>TRBV21-1|once|TRBJ1-5|.
CATRQGQHQPQHF
TGTGCCACCAGACAGGGTCAGCATCAGCCCCAGCATTTT
>TRBV9|.|TRBJ1-3|.
CASNPVGGFGNTIYF
TGTGCCAGCAACCCCGTGGGGGGATTTGGAAACACCATATATTTT
>TRBV5-6|once|TRBJ1-1|.
CASSLRDRNTEAFF
TGTGCCAGCAGCTTGCGAGACAGAAACACTGAAGCTTTCTTT
>TRBV19|.|TRBJ1-3|.
CASDNRERAGNTIYF
TGTGCCAGTGACAACAGGGAGAGAGCTGGAAACACCATATATTTT
>TRBV2|.|TRBJ2-5|TRBD1
CASSSTGGQETQYF
TGTGCCAGCAGCTCAACAGGGGGCCAAGAGACCCAGTACTTC
>TRBV27|.|TRBJ2-7|.
CASRYIQGSPYEQYF
TGTGCCAGTAGATATATCCAGGGATCGCCCTACGAGCAGTACTTC
>TRBV4-2|.|TRBJ2-2|TRBD2
CASSQEGSGSKTGELFF
TGTGCCAGCAGCCAAGAGGGAAGCGGGAGCAAAACCGGGGAGCTGTTTTTT
>TRBV2|.|TRBJ1-4|TRBD1
CASKDGTGGEKLFF
TGTGCCAGCAAAGATGGGACAGGTGGCGAAAAACTGTTTTTT
>TRBV27|.|TRBJ1-6|.
CASSFFADSPLHF
TGTGCCAGCAGTTTTTTTGCGGATTCACCCCTCCACTTT
>TRBV6-6|.|TRBJ2-7|.
CASSYSTRTEQYF
TGTGCCAGCAGTTACTCGACTAGGACCGAGCAGTACTTC
>TRBV5-1|.|TRBJ2-1|TRBD1
CASTPGTGRDEQFF
TGCGCCAGCACCCCCGGGACAGGGAGGGATGAGCAGTTCTTC
>TRBV6-5|.|TRBJ1-2|TRBD1
CASRGQQNTLNF
TGTGCCAGCAGGGGACAGCAGAATACTCTAAACTTC
>TRBV3-1/TRBV3-2|once|TRBJ2-7|TRBD2
CASSPVGLAVYEQYF
TGTGCCAGCAGCCCTGTTGGACTAGCGGTCTACGAGCAGTACTTC
>TRBV5-4|once|TRBJ1-4|.
CASSRAPGHDNEKLFF
TGTGCCAGCAGCCGAGCACCGGGACACGATAATGAAAAACTGTTTTTT
>TRBV9|.|TRBJ2-1|TRBD2
CASSPRTSGRVINEQFF
TGTGCCAGCAGCCCTCGGACTAGCGGGAGGGTAATAAATGAGCAGTTCTTC
>TRBV19|few|TRBJ1-1|TRBD1
CASKPLRKGQGTEAFF
TGTGCCAGTAAACCCCTGCGAAAGGGACAGGGTACTGAAGCTTTCTTT
>TRBV28|.|TRBJ2-7|TRBD1
CASSSTGTGGYEQYF
TGTGCCAGCAGTTCGACCGGGACAGGGGGCTACGAGCAGTACTTC
>TRBV30|.|TRBJ1-1|.
CAWGFGDTEAFF
TGTGCCTGGGGGTTCGGGGACACTGAAGCTTTCTTT
>TRBV2|.|TRBJ2-3|.
CASSGGSSSTDTQYF
TGTGCCAGCAGTGGAGGTAGCAGTTCTACAGATACGCAGTATTTT
>TRBV5-1|.|TRBJ1-1|.
CASSLIQMNTEAFF
TGCGCCAGCAGCTTGATCCAGATGAACACTGAAGCTTTCTTT
>TRBV5-1|.|TRBJ1-4|.
CASSLGRVGEKLFF
TGCGCCAGCAGCTTGGGCAGGGTCGGGGAAAAACTGTTTTTT
>TRBV7-2|few|TRBJ1-5|.
CASSYPVSNQPQHF
TGTGCCAGCAGCTATCCGGTTAGCAATCAGCCCCAGCATTTT
>TRBV18|.|TRBJ1-3|.
CASSPPQASSGNTIYF
TGTGCCAGCTCACCACCCCAGGCTTCCTCTGGAAACACCATATATTTT
>TRBV19|once|TRBJ1-5|TRBD1
CASSPPTGGLEPQHF
TGTGCCAGTAGTCCCCCTACAGGGGGCCTTGAGCCCCAGCATTTT
>TRBV15|.|TRBJ1-2|.
CATSDRQYNYGYTF
TGTGCCACCAGCGACCGACAGTATAACTATGGCTACACCTTC
>TRBV5-1|.|TRBJ2-7|TRBD2
CASSLGTSTTYEQYF
TGCGCCAGCAGCTTGGGGACTAGCACAACCTACGAGCAGTACTTC
>TRBV6-4|once|TRBJ1-2|TRBD1
CASSEGQGDGYTF
TGTGCCAGCAGCGAGGGACAGGGAGATGGCTACACCTTC
>TRBV18|.|TRBJ2-1|.
CASSPGGGDNEQFF
TGTGCCAGCTCACCAGGAGGGGGGGACAATGAGCAGTTCTTC
>TRBV10-3|once|TRBJ2-7|TRBD2
CAIRPDLAASSYEQYF
TGTGCCATCAGACCAGACCTAGCGGCTAGCTCCTACGAGCAGTACTTC
>TRBV7-9|.|TRBJ1-1|TRBD1
CASSAGTGGDRTEAFF
TGTGCCAGCAGCGCCGGGACAGGGGGCGATAGGACTGAAGCTTTCTTT
>TRBV7-2|.|TRBJ2-2|TRBD2
CASSLSGRANTGELFF
TGTGCCAGCAGCTTGAGCGGGAGGGCCAACACCGGGGAGCTGTTTTTT
>TRBV27|.|TRBJ1-2|TRBD1
CASSLTGTGYYGYTF
TGTGCCAGCAGTTTGACAGGGACGGGATACTATGGCTACACCTTC
>TRBV30|.|TRBJ1-6|.
CAYAGTRDSPLHF
TGTGCCTATGCTGGGACACGGGATTCACCCCTCCACTTT